These 12 T cell receptor beta chains came from one sample sequenced in a study of blood T cell repertoires in COVID-19 (TCRdb year 2020). Library prep was done by the immunoSEQ multiplex PCR assay. As stored in TCRdb, this immuneACCESS dataset retains in-frame rearrangements with V and J assigned. A fraction of the clones does not appear; measured against another copy, unresolved V genes explain less than half of the discrepancy, and the remainder lacks a known reason. For this sample the table gives 140,000 to 150,000 clones, of which approximately 88% were detected only once. 1.5% to 2% of the sample lies in the top ten. The sequenced sample consisted of peripheral blood. The receptor set was obtained from a woman aged 45-65 years with acute or convalescent COVID-19.

The rearrangement joins TRBV5-4 to TRBJ1-1; tentatively, D is TRBD1 (6 bases). Germline-derived CDR1 and CDR2 are SGHNT and YYREEE (reference sequence). The CDR3 consists of 17 residues. V lost 0 bases and J lost 1, with 16 bases in between. The chain's CDR3 is CASSLAGAGYWNTEAFF. The DNA of the CDR3 is TGTGCCAGCAGCTTGGCAGGGGCAGGCTATTGGAACACTGAAGCTTTCTTT. Full variable domain (outside the CDR3, taken from reference TRBV5-4 and TRBJ1-1): ETGVTQSPTHLIKTRGQQVTLRCSSQSGHNTVSWYQQALGQGPQFIFQYYREEENGRGNFPPRFSGLQFPNYSSELNVNALELDDSALYLCASSLAGAGYWNTEAFFGQGTRLTVV.

The gene calls are TRBV24-1 and TRBJ2-2, with D perhaps matching TRBD1 (5 bases). V was cut by 2 bases and J by 5 bases, with 14 bases left in between. There are 16 residues in the CDR3. The germline gives CDR1 KGHDR, CDR2 SFDVKD. The CDR3 sequence is CATSDSAGYRTGELFF. The DNA for the CDR3 is TGTGCCACCAGTGATTCGGCAGGGTATAGGACCGGGGAGCTGTTTTTT.

This clone is a singleton in its sample. The J gene is TRBJ1-5, the V gene TRBV6-5, with D hard to call. CDR1 MNHEY and CDR2 SVGAGI come from the germline V gene. The V and J ends lost 5 bases and 6 bases respectively, with 17 bases between them. The CDR3 covers 15 residues. Written as DNA, the CDR3 is TGTGCCAGCAGTCCCCCAGCAGAGGCGAGTCAGCCCCAGCATTTT. This encodes CASSPPAEASQPQHF.

The rearrangement uses TRBV29-1 and TRBJ2-2; 8 bases are a match to TRBD1. This CDR3 has 14 amino acids. Trimming at V came to 8 bases and at J to 0 bases, leaving 5 bases not matched to a gene. Germline values: CDR1 SQVTM, CDR2 ANQGSEA. The CDR3 is CSTRTGTNTGELFF. The CDR3 DNA follows: TGCAGCACCCGGACAGGGACGAACACCGGGGAGCTGTTTTTT.

The gene calls are TRBV2 and TRBJ1-2; 7 positions agree with TRBD1. The ends lost 8 bases at V and 8 bases at J; junction bases unmatched: 20. This CDR3 has 16 amino acids. Germline loops: CDR1 SNHLY, CDR2 FYNNEI. CDR3 sequence reads: CASRKSGTEPRGGYTF. The CDR3 nucleotides read TGTGCCAGCCGGAAATCGGGGACAGAGCCTAGAGGAGGCTACACCTTC.

The rearrangement joins TRBV28 to TRBJ1-1, with TRBD1 identical over 10 bases. V trimming: 5 bases; J trimming: 4 bases; junction bases outside the gene matches: 7. The V gene's germline CDR1 is MDHEN and CDR2 SYDVKM. CDR3 length: 15 residues. CDR3 in amino acids: CASSAPGQGITEAFF. CDR3 nucleotides: TGTGCCAGCAGTGCTCCGGGACAGGGGATCACTGAAGCTTTCTTT.

The rearrangement links TRBV12-3 or TRBV12-4 to TRBJ1-4; 7 bases match TRBD1. Trimming took 7 bases from V and 9 from J; bases not matched to a gene: 8. CDR3 length equals 13 residues. In DNA, the CDR3 is TGTGCCAGCACCTCCGGGACAGCACAAAAACTGTTTTTT. As protein: CASTSGTAQKLFF.

The V and J genes are TRBV12-3 or TRBV12-4 and TRBJ1-5; no reliable D call. Trimming removed 4 bases at V and 0 bases at J, with 4 bases between. The CDR3 runs to 13 residues. The CDR3 loop is CASSYHSNQPQHF. CDR3 coding DNA: TGTGCCAGCAGTTATCATAGCAATCAGCCCCAGCATTTT.

The chain combines TRBV5-6 with TRBJ2-1; 8 nucleotides align to TRBD2. Losses at the gene ends were 2 bases for V and 2 bases for J; bases not matched to a gene: 3. This CDR3 spans 15 amino acids. Germline loops: CDR1 SGHDT, CDR2 YYEEEE. CDR3: CASSFRAGAYNEQFF. In nucleotides, the CDR3 is TGTGCCAGCAGCTTCCGAGCGGGAGCCTACAATGAGCAGTTCTTC.

The gene calls are TRBV2 and TRBJ2-2, with D possibly being TRBD1 (5 bases). The V gene's germline CDR1 is SNHLY and CDR2 FYNNEI. The CDR3 contains 15 residues. V shed 1 base and J shed 4 bases, with 10 bases lying between them. CDR3 sequence (DNA): TGTGCCAGCAGTGAAGAGGGGATCCGCACCGGGGAGCTGTTTTTT. Translation: CASSEEGIRTGELFF. The full variable domain, with the rest looked up from reference TRBV2 and TRBJ2-2, is EPEVTQTPSHQVTQMGQEVILRCVPISNHLYFYWYRQILGQKVEFLVSFYNNEISEKSEIFDDQFSVERPDGSNFTLKIRSTKLEDSAMYFCASSEEGIRTGELFFGEGSRLTVL.

The chain combines TRBV6-5 with TRBJ1-2, with D hard to call. The CDR3 consists of 13 residues. The V end lost 6 bases, the J end lost 7 bases, and 15 bases lay between the germline ends. CDR1 MNHEY and CDR2 SVGAGI come from the germline V gene. The CDR3 here is CASSSVEGVGYTF. The DNA for the CDR3 is TGTGCCAGCAGCTCGGTTGAGGGAGTTGGCTACACCTTC.

The chain employs TRBV6-5 and TRBJ1-2, with TRBD1 identical over 7 bases. The CDR3 runs to 14 residues. The ends lost 6 bases at V and 1 base at J; junction bases unmatched: 5. Germline V CDR1 and CDR2: MNHEY, SVGAGI. The CDR3 region has the DNA TGTGCCAGCAGGGCTTACAGGGGTAACTATGGCTACACCTTC. It specifies CASRAYRGNYGYTF.